The sample holds one count of the clone carrying this T cell receptor beta chain. The data are from a study of CD8+ T cells in alopecia areata. The treatment denotes: oral pan-JAK inhibitor, 5-10 mg twice daily. cDNA reverse transcribed from extracted RNA served as the sequencing template. Method: immunoSEQ multiplex PCR; TCRdb's copy keeps in-frame clones and lacks some. The table has 150,000 to 250,000 clones, roughly 60% seen once. The source is a human donor with alopecia areata. The starting material was CD4+ T cells sorted from blood, obtained at week 24, from a patient treated with tofacitinib.

CDR3 in amino acids: CASRGLSNTGELFF. The CDR3 DNA follows: TGTGCCAGCAGGGGACTCTCGAACACCGGGGAGCTGTTTTTT. The chain uses TRBV9 and TRBJ2-2, with D perhaps TRBD2 (6 bases). Germline values: CDR1 SGDLS, CDR2 YYNGEE. V dropped 5 bases and J dropped 0 bases, with 8 bases sitting between them. The CDR3 has 14 amino acids.